The sample holds many counts of the clone carrying this T cell receptor beta chain. Its antigen is undetermined. This entry comes from a study of T cells after yellow fever vaccination. Germline V gives CDR1 DFQATT, CDR2 SNEGSKA (reference sequence). Trimming took off 0 bases at V and 0 bases at J, with 10 bases between the two ends. There are 15 residues in the CDR3. 5'RACE template switching produced TCR cDNA carrying a universal primer site and UMIs. Via MiXCR, TCRdb re-called the 5' RACE reads, giving one row per CDR3 protein. The table shows around 120,000 distinct CDR3 sequences, with 5.5% to 8% occurring only once. Points from the study as a whole: Booster samples showed a return of most primary-vaccination clones (approximately 95% CD4, over 70% CD8). A weaker but faster secondary response was observed, peaking on day 5 versus 15.

The gene calls are TRBV20-1 and TRBJ2-3; D unclear. The clonotype was recovered from a man younger than 35 who received the YFV17D yellow fever vaccine. The sequencing used CD4+ T cells sorted from PBMCs, collected roughly 46 days after the first yellow fever vaccination. Written as DNA, the CDR3 is TGCAGTGCTAGAGACAGCCGAACTAGCACAGATACGCAGTATTTT. It encodes CSARDSRTSTDTQYF.